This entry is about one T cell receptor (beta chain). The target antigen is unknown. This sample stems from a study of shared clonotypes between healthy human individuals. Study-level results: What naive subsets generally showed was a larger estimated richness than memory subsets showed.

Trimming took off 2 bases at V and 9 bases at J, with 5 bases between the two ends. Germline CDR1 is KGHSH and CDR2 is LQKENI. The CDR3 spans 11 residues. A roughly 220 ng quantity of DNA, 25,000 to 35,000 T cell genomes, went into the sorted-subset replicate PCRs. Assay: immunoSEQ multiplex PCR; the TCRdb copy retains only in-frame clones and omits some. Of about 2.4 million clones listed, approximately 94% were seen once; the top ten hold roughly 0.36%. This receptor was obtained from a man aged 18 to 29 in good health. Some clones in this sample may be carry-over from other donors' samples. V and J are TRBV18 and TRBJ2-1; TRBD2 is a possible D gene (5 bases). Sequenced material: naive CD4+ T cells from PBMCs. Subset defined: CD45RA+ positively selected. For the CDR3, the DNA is TGTGCCAGCTCACCAGAGGGTGAGCAGTTCTTC. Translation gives CASSPEGEQFF.